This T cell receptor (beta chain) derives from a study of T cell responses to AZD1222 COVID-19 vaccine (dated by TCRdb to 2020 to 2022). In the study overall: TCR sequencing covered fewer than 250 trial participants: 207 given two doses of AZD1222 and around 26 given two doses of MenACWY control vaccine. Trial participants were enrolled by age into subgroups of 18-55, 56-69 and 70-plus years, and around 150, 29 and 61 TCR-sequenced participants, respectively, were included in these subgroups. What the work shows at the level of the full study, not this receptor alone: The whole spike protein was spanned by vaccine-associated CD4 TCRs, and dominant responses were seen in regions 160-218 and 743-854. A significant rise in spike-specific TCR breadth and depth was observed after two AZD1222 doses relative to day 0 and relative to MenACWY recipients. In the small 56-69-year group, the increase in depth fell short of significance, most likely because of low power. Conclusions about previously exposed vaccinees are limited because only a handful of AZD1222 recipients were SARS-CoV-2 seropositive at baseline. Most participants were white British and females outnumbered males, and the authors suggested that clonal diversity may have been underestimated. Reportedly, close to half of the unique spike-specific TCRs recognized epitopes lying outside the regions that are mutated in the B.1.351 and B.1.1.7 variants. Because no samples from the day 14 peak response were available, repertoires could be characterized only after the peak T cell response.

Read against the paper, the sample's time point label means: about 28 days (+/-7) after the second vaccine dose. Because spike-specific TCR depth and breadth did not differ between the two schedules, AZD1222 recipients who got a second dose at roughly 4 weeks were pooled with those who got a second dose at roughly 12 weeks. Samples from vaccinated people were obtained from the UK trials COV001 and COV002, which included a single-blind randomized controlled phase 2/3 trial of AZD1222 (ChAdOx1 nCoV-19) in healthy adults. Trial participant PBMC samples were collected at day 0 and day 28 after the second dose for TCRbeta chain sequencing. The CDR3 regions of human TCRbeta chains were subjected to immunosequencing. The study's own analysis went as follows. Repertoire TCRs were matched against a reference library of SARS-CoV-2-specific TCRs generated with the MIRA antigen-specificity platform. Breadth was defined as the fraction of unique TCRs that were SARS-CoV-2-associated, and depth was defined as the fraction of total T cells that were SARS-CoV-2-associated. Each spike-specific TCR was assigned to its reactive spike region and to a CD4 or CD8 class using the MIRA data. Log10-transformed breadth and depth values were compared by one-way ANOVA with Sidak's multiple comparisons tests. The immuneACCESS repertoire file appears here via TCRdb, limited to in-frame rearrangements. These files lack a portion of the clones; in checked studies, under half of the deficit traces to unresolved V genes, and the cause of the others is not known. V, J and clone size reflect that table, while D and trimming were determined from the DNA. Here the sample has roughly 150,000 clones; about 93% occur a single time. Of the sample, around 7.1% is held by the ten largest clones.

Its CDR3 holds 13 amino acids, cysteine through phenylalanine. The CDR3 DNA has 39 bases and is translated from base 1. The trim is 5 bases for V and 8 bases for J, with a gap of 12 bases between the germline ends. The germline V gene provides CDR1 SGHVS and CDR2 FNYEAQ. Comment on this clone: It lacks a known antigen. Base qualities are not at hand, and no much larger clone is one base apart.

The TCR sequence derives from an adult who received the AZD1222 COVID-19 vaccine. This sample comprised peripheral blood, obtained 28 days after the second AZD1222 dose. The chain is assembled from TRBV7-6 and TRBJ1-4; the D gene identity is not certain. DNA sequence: TGTGCCAGCAGCCCTTTTTTGGGGGAAAAACTGTTTTTT. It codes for CASSPFLGEKLFF.